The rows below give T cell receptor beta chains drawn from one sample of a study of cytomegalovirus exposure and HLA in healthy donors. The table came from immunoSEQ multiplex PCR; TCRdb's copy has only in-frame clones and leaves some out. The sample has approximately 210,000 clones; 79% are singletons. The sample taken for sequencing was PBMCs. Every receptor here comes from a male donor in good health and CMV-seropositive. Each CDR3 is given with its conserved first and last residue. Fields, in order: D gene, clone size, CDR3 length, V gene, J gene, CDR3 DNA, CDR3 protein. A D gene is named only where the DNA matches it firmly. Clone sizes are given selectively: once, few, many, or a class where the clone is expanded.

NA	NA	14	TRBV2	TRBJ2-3	TGTGCCACCTTGAACTGGACTGACACAGATACGCAGTATTTT	CATLNWTDTDTQYF
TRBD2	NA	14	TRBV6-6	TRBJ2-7	TGTGCCAGCAGTTACTATAGCGGGCCCTACGAGCAGTACTTC	CASSYYSGPYEQYF
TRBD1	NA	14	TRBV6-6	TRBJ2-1	TGTGCCAGCCGGAAGGGACAGGGGGCTCGGGAGCAGTTCTTC	CASRKGQGAREQFF
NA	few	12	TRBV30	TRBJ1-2	TGTGCCTGGAGTGAAGGACAGCGGGGCTACACCTTC	CAWSEGQRGYTF
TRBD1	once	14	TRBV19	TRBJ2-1	TGTGCCAGTACCAAAGACAGGGGTTGGAATGAGCAGTTCTTC	CASTKDRGWNEQFF
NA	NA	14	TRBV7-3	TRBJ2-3	TGTGCCAGCAGCTTAAATACTGGCACAGATACGCAGTATTTT	CASSLNTGTDTQYF
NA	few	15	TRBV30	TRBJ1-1	TGTGCCTGGACTCCAAAAGGCAGGCTGAACACTGAAGCTTTCTTT	CAWTPKGRLNTEAFF
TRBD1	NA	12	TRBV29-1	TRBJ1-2	TGCAGTGCCGGCCAGGGGGGTCGGGGCTACACCTTC	CSAGQGGRGYTF
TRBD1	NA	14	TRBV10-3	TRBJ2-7	TGTGCCATCAGGACATTTACAGGGGACCCGGTGCAGTACTTC	CAIRTFTGDPVQYF
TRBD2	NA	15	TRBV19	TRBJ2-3	TGTGCCAGTAGTGATAGCGGGGGCAACACAGATACGCAGTATTTT	CASSDSGGNTDTQYF
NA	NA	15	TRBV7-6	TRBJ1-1	TGTGCCAGCAGCCCGTCCGGGGGGCCCGGCACTGAAGCTTTCTTT	CASSPSGGPGTEAFF
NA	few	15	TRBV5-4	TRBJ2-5	TGTGCCAGCAGCTCCCCTAGCGTAGTACAAGAGACCCAGTACTTC	CASSSPSVVQETQYF
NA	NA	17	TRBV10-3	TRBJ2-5	TGTGCCATCAGCGCCCCGGGGGCACTAGCGTCTGGAGAGACCCAGTACTTC	CAISAPGALASGETQYF
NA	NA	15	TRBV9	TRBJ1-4	TGTGCCAGCAGCGTGGGGTTCGGAGGGAGTGAAAAACTGTTTTTT	CASSVGFGGSEKLFF
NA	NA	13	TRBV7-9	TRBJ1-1	TGTGCCAGCAGCCCACAGCAGAACACTGAAGCTTTCTTT	CASSPQQNTEAFF
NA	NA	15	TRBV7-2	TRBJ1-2	TGTGCCAGCAGCTTAGCCAGGTTAGCTAACTATGGCTACACCTTC	CASSLARLANYGYTF
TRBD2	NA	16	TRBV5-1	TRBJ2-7	TGCGCCAGCAGCCCTAAGGTAGCGGGGGGGGCCTACGAGCAGTACTTC	CASSPKVAGGAYEQYF
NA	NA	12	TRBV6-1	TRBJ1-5	TGTGCCAGCAGGACACGCAATCAGCCCCAGCATTTT	CASRTRNQPQHF
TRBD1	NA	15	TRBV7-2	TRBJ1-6	TGTGCCAGCAGCTTAGGGTACAGGGGGCTTATTCCCCTCCACTTT	CASSLGYRGLIPLHF
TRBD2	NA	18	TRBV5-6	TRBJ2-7	TGTGCCAGCAGCTCGGGGGGGACGGTTGAAATTCGCACCTACGAGCAGTACTTC	CASSSGGTVEIRTYEQYF
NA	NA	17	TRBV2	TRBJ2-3	TGTGCCAGCAGCGAACTCGGGGCAGGGGCGCGTGCAGATACGCAGTATTTT	CASSELGAGARADTQYF
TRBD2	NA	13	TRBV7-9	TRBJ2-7	TGTGCCAGCAGCTCGACTAGCAAGGACGAGCAGTACTTC	CASSSTSKDEQYF
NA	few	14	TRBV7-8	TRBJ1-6	TGTGCCAGCAGCTTAGACCGGGGAAATTCACCCCTCCACTTT	CASSLDRGNSPLHF
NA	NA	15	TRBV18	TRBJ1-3	TGTGCCAGCTCACCACAACAAGACTCTGGAAACACCATATATTTT	CASSPQQDSGNTIYF
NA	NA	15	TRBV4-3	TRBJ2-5	TGCGCCAGCAGCCAAGAGGGGCAGGGGCAAGAGACCCAGTACTTC	CASSQEGQGQETQYF
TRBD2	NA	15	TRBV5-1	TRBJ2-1	TGCGCCAGCATGATGATCGAGCGGGGGGGCAATGAGCAGTTCTTC	CASMMIERGGNEQFF
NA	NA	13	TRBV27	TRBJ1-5	TGTGCCAGCAGTTTGGGCTTGGGCCAGCCCCAGCATTTT	CASSLGLGQPQHF
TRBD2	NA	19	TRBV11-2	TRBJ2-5	TGTGCCAGCAGCTTAAGCGAACGAGCGGGAGGTTACATACGAGAGACCCAGTACTTC	CASSLSERAGGYIRETQYF
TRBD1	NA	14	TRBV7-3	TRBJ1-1	TGTGCCAGCAGCCCCGGACAGGGGGGTTTTGAAGCTTTCTTT	CASSPGQGGFEAFF
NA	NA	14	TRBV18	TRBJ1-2	TGTGCCAGCTCACCACCCGGGACTCCCTATGGCTACACCTTC	CASSPPGTPYGYTF
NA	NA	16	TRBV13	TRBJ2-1	TGTGCCAGCAGCTTTTGGCGGGAAAGCTCCTACAATGAGCAGTTCTTC	CASSFWRESSYNEQFF
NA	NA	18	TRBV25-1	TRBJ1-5	TGTGCCAGCAGTGTAGAAGGAAGCGAGCTACAGGTAAATCAGCCCCAGCATTTT	CASSVEGSELQVNQPQHF
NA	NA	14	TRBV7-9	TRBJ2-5	TGTGCCAGCAGCTTAACACTACCCCAGGAGACCCAGTACTTC	CASSLTLPQETQYF
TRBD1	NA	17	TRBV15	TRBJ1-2	TGTGCCACCAGCAGAACTCAGCCGGGACAGGCCAGGGAGGGCTACACCTTC	CATSRTQPGQAREGYTF
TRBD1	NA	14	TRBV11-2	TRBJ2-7	TGTGCCAGCAGCTCCTACAGGGGTCTCTACGAGCAGTACTTC	CASSSYRGLYEQYF
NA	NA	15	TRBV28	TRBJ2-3	TGTGCCAGCAGCTCCGGGACACTCAGCACAGATACGCAGTATTTT	CASSSGTLSTDTQYF
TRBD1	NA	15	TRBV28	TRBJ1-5	TGTGCCAGCAGTTTTACAGGGGGAGACAATCAGCCCCAGCATTTT	CASSFTGGDNQPQHF
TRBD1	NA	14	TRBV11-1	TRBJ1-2	TGTGCCAGCAGCTCGGGACAGGGGGGCTATGGCTACACCTTC	CASSSGQGGYGYTF
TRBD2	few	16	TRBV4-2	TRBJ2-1	TGTGCCAGCAGCCAAGGAGCGGGAGGGGTTTACAATGAGCAGTTCTTC	CASSQGAGGVYNEQFF
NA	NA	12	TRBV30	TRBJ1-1	TGTGCCTGGAGTCAGGGGAACACTGAAGCTTTCTTT	CAWSQGNTEAFF
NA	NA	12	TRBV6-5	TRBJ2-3	TGTGCCAGCACGACAGGCACAGATACGCAGTATTTT	CASTTGTDTQYF
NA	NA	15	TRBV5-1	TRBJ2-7	TGCGCCAGCAGCTTGGGAGGGGGGGTCGCCTACGAGCAGTACTTC	CASSLGGGVAYEQYF